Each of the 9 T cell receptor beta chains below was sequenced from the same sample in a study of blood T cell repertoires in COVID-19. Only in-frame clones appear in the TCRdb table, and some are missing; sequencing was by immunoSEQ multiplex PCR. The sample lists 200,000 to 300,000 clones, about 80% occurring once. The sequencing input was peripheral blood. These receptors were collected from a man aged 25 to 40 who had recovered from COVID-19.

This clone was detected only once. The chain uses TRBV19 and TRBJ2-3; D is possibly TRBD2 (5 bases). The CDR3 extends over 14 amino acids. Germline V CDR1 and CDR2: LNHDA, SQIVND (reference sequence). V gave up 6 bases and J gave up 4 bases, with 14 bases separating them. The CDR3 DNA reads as TGTGCCAGTAGAAAGGGTGCGGGCGCAGATACGCAGTATTTT. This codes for CASRKGAGADTQYF. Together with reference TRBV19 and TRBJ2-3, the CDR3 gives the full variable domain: DGGITQSPKYLFRKEGQNVTLSCEQNLNHDAMYWYRQDPGQGLRLIYYSQIVNDFQKGDIAEGYSVSREKKESFPLTVTSAQKNPTAFYLCASRKGAGADTQYFGPGTRLTVL.

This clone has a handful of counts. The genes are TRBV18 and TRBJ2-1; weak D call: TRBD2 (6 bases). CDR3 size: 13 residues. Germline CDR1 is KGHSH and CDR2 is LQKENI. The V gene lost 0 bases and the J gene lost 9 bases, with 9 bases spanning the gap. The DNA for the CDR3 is TGTGCCAGCTCACCACCGATGGGGGGTGAGCAGTTCTTC. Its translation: CASSPPMGGEQFF.

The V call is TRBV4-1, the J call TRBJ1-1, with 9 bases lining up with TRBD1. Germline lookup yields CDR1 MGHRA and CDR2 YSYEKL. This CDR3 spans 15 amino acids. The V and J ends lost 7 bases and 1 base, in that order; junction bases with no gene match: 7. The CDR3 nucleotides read TGCGCCAGCAACCCACAGGGGGCGGGGAACACTGAAGCTTTCTTT. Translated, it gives CASNPQGAGNTEAFF.

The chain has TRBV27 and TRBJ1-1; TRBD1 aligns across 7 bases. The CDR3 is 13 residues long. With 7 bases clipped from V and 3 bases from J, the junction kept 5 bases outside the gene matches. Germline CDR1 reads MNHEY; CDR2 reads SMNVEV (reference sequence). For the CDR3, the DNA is TGTGCCAGCATGACAGGGATGGACACTGAAGCTTTCTTT. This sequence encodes CASMTGMDTEAFF.

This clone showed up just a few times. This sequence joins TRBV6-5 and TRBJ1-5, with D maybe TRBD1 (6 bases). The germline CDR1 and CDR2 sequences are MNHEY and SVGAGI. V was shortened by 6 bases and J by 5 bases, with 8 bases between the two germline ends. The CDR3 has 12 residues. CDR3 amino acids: CASRQGDQPQHF. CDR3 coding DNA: TGTGCCAGCAGACAGGGCGATCAGCCCCAGCATTTT.

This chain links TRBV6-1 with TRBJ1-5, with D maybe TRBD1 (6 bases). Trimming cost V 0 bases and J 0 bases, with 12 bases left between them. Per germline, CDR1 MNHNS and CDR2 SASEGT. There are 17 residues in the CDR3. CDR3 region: CASSEAVGAGSNQPQHF. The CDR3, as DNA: TGTGCCAGCAGTGAAGCGGTGGGGGCAGGTAGCAATCAGCCCCAGCATTTT.

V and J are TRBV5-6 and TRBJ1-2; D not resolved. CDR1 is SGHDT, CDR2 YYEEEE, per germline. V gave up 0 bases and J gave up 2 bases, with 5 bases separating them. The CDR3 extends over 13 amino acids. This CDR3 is CASSLGPNYGYTF. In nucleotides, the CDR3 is TGTGCCAGCAGCTTGGGGCCCAACTATGGCTACACCTTC.

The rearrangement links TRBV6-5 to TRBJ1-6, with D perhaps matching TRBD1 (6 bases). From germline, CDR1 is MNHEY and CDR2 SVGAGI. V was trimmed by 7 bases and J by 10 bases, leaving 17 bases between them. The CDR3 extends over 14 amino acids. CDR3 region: CASTNGGTFSPLHF. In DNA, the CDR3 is TGTGCCAGCACAAACGGGGGGACATTCTCACCCCTCCACTTT.

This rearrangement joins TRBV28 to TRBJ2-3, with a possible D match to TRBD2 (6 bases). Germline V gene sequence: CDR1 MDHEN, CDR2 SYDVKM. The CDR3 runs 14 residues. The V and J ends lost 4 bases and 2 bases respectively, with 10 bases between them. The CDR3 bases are TGTGCCAGCAGTTCCTTAGCGGTCACAGATACGCAGTATTTT. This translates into CASSSLAVTDTQYF.